The 17 T cell receptor beta chains below all came from one sample that was sequenced in a study of shared clonotypes between healthy human individuals. Produced via immunoSEQ multiplex PCR; TCRdb's table is partial and in-frame only. The sample carries about 770,000 clones, 72% recorded once. Input material: memory CD4+ T cells sorted from blood. Subset here: CD45RA-negative fraction. The source is a woman aged 25 to 45 in good health.

This chain joins TRBV18 and TRBJ2-5; D is perhaps TRBD2 (7 bases). The CDR3 runs to 15 residues. The germline CDR1 and CDR2 sequences are KGHSH and LQKENI. V lost 7 bases and J 4 bases, leaving 19 bases between the germline ends. The CDR3, as DNA: TGTGCCAGCTTACCTTGGCGGGGGCAGGGAGAGACCCAGTACTTC. Amino acid sequence: CASLPWRGQGETQYF. Filled out from reference TRBV18 and TRBJ2-5, the complete variable domain reads NAGVMQNPRHLVRRRGQEARLRCSPMKGHSHVYWYRQLPEEGLKFMVYLQKENIIDESGMPKERFSAEFPKEGPSILRIQQVVRGDSAAYFCASLPWRGQGETQYFGPGTRLLVL.

The chain employs TRBV7-2 and TRBJ2-5; possibly TRBD1 for D (5 bases). Trimming cost V 5 bases and J 5 bases, with 24 bases left between them. The CDR3 runs to 17 residues. Germline values: CDR1 SGHTA, CDR2 FQGNSA. The CDR3 loop is CASSASVATDRGETQYF. CDR3 sequence (DNA): TGTGCCAGCAGCGCATCAGTGGCGACAGACCGCGGTGAGACCCAGTACTTC. The entire variable domain, with the rest obtained from reference TRBV7-2 and TRBJ2-5, is as follows: GAGVSQSPSNKVTEKGKDVELRCDPISGHTALYWYRQSLGQGLEFLIYFQGNSAPDKSGLPSDRFSAERTGGSVSTLTIQRTQQEDSAVYLCASSASVATDRGETQYFGPGTRLLVL.

This clone came up a few times. CDR3 DNA sequence: TGTGCCAGCAGCCCAGACTTTTCAGACGGCTACACCTTC. Translating gives CASSPDFSDGYTF. This chain joins TRBV14 and TRBJ1-2, with D unclear. CDR1 is SGHDN and CDR2 is FVKESK in the germline V gene. Trimming took 4 bases from V and 8 from J, leaving 14 bases between them. The CDR3 covers 13 residues.

This clone came up once. This rearrangement joins TRBV9 to TRBJ2-5; 13 bases line up with TRBD2. With 4 bases clipped from V and 5 bases from J, the junction kept 8 bases outside the gene matches. Germline lookup yields CDR1 SGDLS and CDR2 YYNGEE. The CDR3 spans 16 residues. The CDR3 coding sequence is TGTGCCAGCAGCCCACTAGCGGGAGGGCCCCAGGAGACCCAGTACTTC. As protein: CASSPLAGGPQETQYF.

The rearrangement uses TRBV28 and TRBJ1-1; possible D gene TRBD1, 5 bases. CDR3 length: 14 residues. V was trimmed by 3 bases and J by 5 bases, leaving 13 bases between them. Germline V CDR1 and CDR2: MDHEN, SYDVKM. CDR3 loop: CASSFRGGWTEAFF. For the CDR3, the DNA is TGTGCCAGCAGTTTTCGGGGGGGTTGGACTGAAGCTTTCTTT. Using reference TRBV28 and TRBJ1-1 for the parts outside the CDR3, the full variable domain is DVKVTQSSRYLVKRTGEKVFLECVQDMDHENMFWYRQDPGLGLRLIYFSYDVKMKEKGDIPEGYSVSREKKERFSLILESASTNQTSMYLCASSFRGGWTEAFFGQGTRLTVV.

The V call is TRBV15, the J call TRBJ2-5; no reliable D call. The assigned J gene may be wrong: the sequence end matches TRBJ2-7 better. Germline loops: CDR1 LNHNV, CDR2 YYDKDF (reference sequence). The CDR3 is made up of 14 amino acids. CDR3 sequence (DNA): TGTGCCACCAGCAGAGGGATCACGTCCTACGAGCAGTACTTC. It translates to CATSRGITSYEQYF.

This clone was observed a single time. The chain recombines TRBV5-4 with TRBJ2-5; 7 bases line up with TRBD2. V was clipped by 5 bases and J by 6 bases; unmatched bases: 7. The CDR3 spans 13 residues. The germline CDR1 and CDR2 sequences are SGHNT and YYREEE (reference sequence). The CDR3 DNA reads TGTGCCAGCAGGGGGGGGAGTTTGAAGACCCAGTACTTC. Residues: CASRGGSLKTQYF.

V and J are TRBV25-1 and TRBJ2-1, with 14 bases identical to TRBD2. This CDR3 has 14 residues. In germline, CDR1 is MGHDK, CDR2 SYGVNS. Unmatched junction bases numbered 1, after V lost 6 bases and J lost 6 bases. The chain's CDR3 is CASRTSGRANEQFF. The CDR3 DNA follows: TGTGCCAGCAGGACTAGCGGGAGGGCCAATGAGCAGTTCTTC.

The chain joins TRBV4-1 to TRBJ1-2; possibly TRBD1 for D (5 bases). The V end was cut by 0 bases, the J end by 3 bases, with 20 bases between. Per germline, CDR1 MGHRA and CDR2 YSYEKL. The CDR3 consists of 18 residues. CDR3 nucleotides: TGCGCCAGCAGCCAAGATGGGCTACCGAGCCAGGGTGACTATGGCTACACCTTC. This translates into CASSQDGLPSQGDYGYTF.

The CDR3 region has the DNA TGTGCCAGCAGACCACCCCCCTCAAATTCTGAAGCTTTCTTT. Protein: CASRPPPSNSEAFF. The J gene is TRBJ1-1, the V gene TRBV6-5; D unresolved. The germline V gene has CDR1 MNHEY and CDR2 SVGAGI. This CDR3 spans 14 amino acids. V lost 6 bases, J lost 6 bases, and 17 bases lay in between.

V gene TRBV21-1 combines with J gene TRBJ1-1; the listed D gene, TRBD1, was not tested against the DNA. TRBV21-1 is a pseudogene. The length of the CDR3 is 14 residues. CDR3 DNA: TGTGCCAGAGATTGGACAGGGTTGAACACTGAAGCTTTCTTT. Protein: CARDWTGLNTEAFF.

The chain couples TRBV6-5 to TRBJ1-2, with 9 bases identical to TRBD1. Losses at the gene ends were 7 bases for V and 4 bases for J; bases not matched to a gene: 10. This CDR3 region has 15 residues. CDR1 and CDR2 (germline): MNHEY, SVGAGI. The CDR3 DNA reads TGTGCCAGCACCGGACAGGGGCCAGGGGGCTATGGCTACACCTTC. As protein: CASTGQGPGGYGYTF.

The J gene is TRBJ1-2, the V gene TRBV10-3; 7 positions match TRBD1. CDR3 size: 17 residues. V lost 0 bases to trimming and J lost 2 bases; unmatched junction nucleotides: 9. Germline V CDR1 and CDR2: ENHRY, SYGVKD. This chain's CDR3 is CAISESTLSTGNYGYTF. In DNA, the CDR3 is TGTGCCATCAGTGAGTCGACTCTCTCGACAGGGAACTATGGCTACACCTTC.

The rearrangement uses TRBV6-6 and TRBJ2-2; 10 bases match TRBD2. The ends lost 6 bases at V and 2 bases at J; junction bases unmatched: 3. The CDR3 sequence is 15 residues long. Germline V lookup: CDR1 MNHNY, CDR2 SVGAGI (reference sequence). Here the CDR3 reads CASRRLAGNTGELFF. The CDR3 coding sequence is TGTGCCAGCAGAAGACTAGCGGGTAACACCGGGGAGCTGTTTTTT.

The table lists this clone with a count of one. This sequence joins TRBV27 and TRBJ2-5; TRBD2 matches 11 bases. Germline V gene lookup returns CDR1 MNHEY and CDR2 SMNVEV (reference sequence). J was trimmed by 5 bases and V by 6 bases; bases with no gene match: 5. The CDR3 extends over 14 amino acids. Here the CDR3 reads CASRKLAGEETQYF. The CDR3 bases are TGTGCCAGCAGAAAACTAGCGGGAGAGGAGACCCAGTACTTC.

The chain combines TRBV19 with TRBJ2-1; TRBD1 matches 7 bases. After removal of 5 bases from V and 8 bases from J, the junction contained 9 bases not matched to a gene. There are 14 residues in the CDR3. Germline CDR1 and CDR2: LNHDA and SQIVND (reference sequence). The DNA for the CDR3 is TGTGCCAGTAGTGCGACGACAGGGAATCATGAGCAGTTCTTC. Its translation is CASSATTGNHEQFF.

V and J are TRBV7-9 and TRBJ1-1; TRBD1 matches at 10 bases. V lost 1 base to trimming and J lost 7 bases; unmatched junction nucleotides: 12. The CDR3 is 17 residues long. Germline values: CDR1 SEHNR, CDR2 FQNEAQ (reference sequence). CDR3 in amino acids: CASSLGSGTGAWIEAFF. In DNA form, the CDR3 reads TGTGCCAGCAGCTTAGGCTCCGGGACAGGGGCCTGGATTGAAGCTTTCTTT.